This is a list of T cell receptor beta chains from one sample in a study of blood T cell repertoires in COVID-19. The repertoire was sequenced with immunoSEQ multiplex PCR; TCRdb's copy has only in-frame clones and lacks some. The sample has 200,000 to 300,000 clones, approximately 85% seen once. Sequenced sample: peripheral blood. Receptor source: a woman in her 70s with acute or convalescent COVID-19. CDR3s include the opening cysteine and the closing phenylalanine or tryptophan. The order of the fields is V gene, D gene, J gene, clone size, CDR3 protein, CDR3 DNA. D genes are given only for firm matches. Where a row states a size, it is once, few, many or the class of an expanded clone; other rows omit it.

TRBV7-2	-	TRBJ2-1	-	CASSLTRAYNEQFF	TGTGCCAGCAGCCTGACTAGAGCCTACAATGAGCAGTTCTTC
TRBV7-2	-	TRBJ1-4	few	CASSLAFGGGEKLFF	TGTGCCAGCAGCTTAGCCTTCGGGGGAGGGGAAAAACTGTTTTTT
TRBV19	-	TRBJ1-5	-	CASSGQNSNQPQHF	TGTGCCAGTAGCGGACAGAATAGCAATCAGCCCCAGCATTTT
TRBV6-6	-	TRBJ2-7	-	CASRYTEYEQYF	TGTGCCAGCAGATACACGGAGTACGAGCAGTACTTC
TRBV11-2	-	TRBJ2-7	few	CASSLGWAPEQYF	TGTGCCAGCAGCTTAGGGTGGGCGCCTGAGCAGTACTTC
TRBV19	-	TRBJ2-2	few	CASSIDSTNTGELFF	TGTGCCAGTAGTATCGACAGTACGAACACCGGGGAGCTGTTTTTT
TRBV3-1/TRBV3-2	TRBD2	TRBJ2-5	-	CASSQTGGGQETQYF	TGTGCCAGCAGCCAGACTGGGGGGGGCCAAGAGACCCAGTACTTC
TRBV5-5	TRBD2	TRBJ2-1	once	CASSLSAGGYNEQFF	TGTGCCAGCAGCTTGTCAGCGGGGGGTTACAATGAGCAGTTCTTC
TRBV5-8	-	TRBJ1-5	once	CASSLISSNQPQHF	TGTGCCAGCAGCTTGATCAGTAGCAATCAGCCCCAGCATTTT
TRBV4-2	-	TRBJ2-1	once	CASSDSKDSFPYNEQFF	TGTGCCAGCAGCGACTCAAAGGACTCTTTCCCCTACAATGAGCAGTTCTTC
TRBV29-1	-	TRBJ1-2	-	CSVEVLGAGYGYTF	TGCAGCGTTGAAGTTCTGGGGGCGGGCTATGGCTACACCTTC
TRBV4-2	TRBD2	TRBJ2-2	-	CASSPGLAGEGTGELFF	TGTGCCAGCAGCCCGGGACTAGCGGGGGAGGGCACCGGGGAGCTGTTTTTT
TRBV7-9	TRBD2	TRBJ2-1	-	CASSLVSGLNNEQFF	TGTGCCAGCAGCTTGGTTAGCGGGCTGAACAATGAGCAGTTCTTC
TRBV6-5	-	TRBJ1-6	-	CASSYVRNGNSPLHF	TGTGCCAGCAGTTATGTTAGGAACGGGAATTCACCCCTCCACTTT
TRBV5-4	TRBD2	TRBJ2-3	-	CASSPATSATDTQYF	TGTGCCAGCAGTCCCGCGACTAGCGCGACAGATACGCAGTATTTT
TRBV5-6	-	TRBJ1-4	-	CASSRVGQGLMTNEKLFF	TGTGCCAGCAGCCGAGTTGGTCAGGGTTTGATGACTAATGAAAAACTGTTTTTT
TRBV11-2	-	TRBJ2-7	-	CASSPLYEQYF	TGTGCCAGCAGCCCTCTCTACGAGCAGTACTTC
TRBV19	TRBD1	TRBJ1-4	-	CASSIRTGTNEKLFF	TGTGCCAGTAGTATCAGGACAGGAACTAATGAAAAACTGTTTTTT
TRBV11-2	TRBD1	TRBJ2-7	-	CASTGAYEQYF	TGTGCTAGCACAGGGGCGTACGAGCAGTACTTC
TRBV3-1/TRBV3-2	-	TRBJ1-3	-	CASSQESILLSGNTIYF	TGTGCCAGCAGCCAAGAAAGTATCCTACTCTCTGGAAACACCATATATTTT
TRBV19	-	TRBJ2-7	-	CASSPAGSSYEQYF	TGTGCCAGTAGTCCGGCCGGGAGCTCCTACGAGCAGTACTTC
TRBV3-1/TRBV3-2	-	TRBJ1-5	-	CASSQGLLEPQHF	TGTGCCAGCAGCCAAGGCCTCTTAGAGCCCCAGCATTTT
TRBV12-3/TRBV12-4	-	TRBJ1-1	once	CASSLIAGTEAFF	TGTGCCAGCAGCCTTATTGCGGGGACTGAAGCTTTCTTT
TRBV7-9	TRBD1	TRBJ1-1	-	CASSPTGGSGTEAFF	TGTGCCAGCAGCCCGACAGGGGGTAGCGGAACTGAAGCTTTCTTT
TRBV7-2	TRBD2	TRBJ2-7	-	CASSLRSSSGTYEQYF	TGTGCCAGCAGCTTACGGTCGTCTAGCGGCACCTACGAGCAGTACTTC
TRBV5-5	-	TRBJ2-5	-	CASSLGFSEQETQYF	TGTGCCAGCAGCTTGGGGTTTTCCGAGCAAGAGACCCAGTACTTC